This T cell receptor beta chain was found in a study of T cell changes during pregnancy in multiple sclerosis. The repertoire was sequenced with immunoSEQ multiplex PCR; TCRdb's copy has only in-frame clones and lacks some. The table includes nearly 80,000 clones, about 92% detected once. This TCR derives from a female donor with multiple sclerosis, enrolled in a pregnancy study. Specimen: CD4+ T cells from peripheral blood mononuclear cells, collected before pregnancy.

The CDR3 spells CASSDQEAGTGYGYTF. The CDR3 DNA follows: TGTGCCAGCAGCGACCAAGAGGCCGGGACAGGATATGGCTACACCTTC. The chain couples TRBV14 to TRBJ1-2, with TRBD1 identical over 8 bases. From germline, CDR1 is SGHDN and CDR2 FVKESK. The CDR3 runs to 16 residues. Unmatched junction bases numbered 13, after V lost 5 bases and J lost 5 bases.